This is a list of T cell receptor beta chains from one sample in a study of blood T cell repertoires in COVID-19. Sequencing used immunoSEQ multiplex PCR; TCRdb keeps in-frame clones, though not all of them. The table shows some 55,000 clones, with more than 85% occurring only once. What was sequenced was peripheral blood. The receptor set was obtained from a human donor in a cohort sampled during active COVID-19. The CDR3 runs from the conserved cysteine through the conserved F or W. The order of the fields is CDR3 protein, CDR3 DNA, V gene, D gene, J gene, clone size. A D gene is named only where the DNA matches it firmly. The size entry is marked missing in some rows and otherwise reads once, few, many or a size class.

cdr3_aa: CASSLLSGGLFDTQYF; cdr3_nt: TGTGCCAGCAGCTTGTTATCCGGGGGGTTATTTGATACGCAGTATTTT; v_call: TRBV7-2; d_call: TRBD2; j_call: TRBJ2-3; clone_size: once
cdr3_aa: CSVVKQGAGAFMNTEAFF; cdr3_nt: TGCAGCGTTGTTAAACAGGGCGCTGGGGCCTTTATGAACACTGAAGCTTTCTTT; v_call: TRBV29-1; d_call: .; j_call: TRBJ1-1; clone_size: .
cdr3_aa: CASSLGVNTEAFF; cdr3_nt: TGTGCCAGCAGCTTAGGAGTGAACACTGAAGCTTTCTTT; v_call: TRBV5-4; d_call: .; j_call: TRBJ1-1; clone_size: .
cdr3_aa: CASSADRFSGANVLTF; cdr3_nt: TGTGCCAGCAGTGCTGACAGATTCTCTGGGGCCAACGTCCTGACTTTC; v_call: TRBV2; d_call: .; j_call: TRBJ2-6; clone_size: .
cdr3_aa: CAATLEQRDYGYTF; cdr3_nt: TGTGCCGCAACTCTCGAACAGCGGGACTATGGCTACACCTTC; v_call: TRBV6-5; d_call: .; j_call: TRBJ1-2; clone_size: few
cdr3_aa: CASIPGTNSYEQYF; cdr3_nt: TGTGCCAGCATTCCCGGGACAAACTCCTACGAGCAGTACTTC; v_call: TRBV28; d_call: .; j_call: TRBJ2-7; clone_size: once
cdr3_aa: CASSPGGGPETQYF; cdr3_nt: TGTGCCAGCAGCCCCGGGGGGGGCCCAGAGACCCAGTACTTC; v_call: TRBV7-9; d_call: TRBD2; j_call: TRBJ2-5; clone_size: .
cdr3_aa: CASSNRDRGSDSPLHF; cdr3_nt: TGTGCCAGCAGTAACCGGGACAGAGGGAGTGATTCACCCCTCCACTTT; v_call: TRBV6-2/TRBV6-3; d_call: TRBD1; j_call: TRBJ1-6; clone_size: .
cdr3_aa: CASSLTSQETQYF; cdr3_nt: TGCGCCAGCAGCTTGACTAGCCAAGAGACCCAGTACTTC; v_call: TRBV5-1; d_call: .; j_call: TRBJ2-5; clone_size: .
cdr3_aa: CASSPSPRDTANEQFF; cdr3_nt: TGCGCCAGCAGCCCGAGTCCCCGGGACACTGCGAATGAGCAGTTCTTC; v_call: TRBV5-1; d_call: .; j_call: TRBJ2-1; clone_size: .
cdr3_aa: CASSQAPGTEYYGYTF; cdr3_nt: TGTGCCAGCAGCCAAGCCCCCGGGACAGAGTACTATGGCTACACCTTC; v_call: TRBV14; d_call: TRBD1; j_call: TRBJ1-2; clone_size: .
cdr3_aa: CASSVGGGLASYNEQFF; cdr3_nt: TGTGCCAGCAGCGTAGGGGGAGGGCTAGCGTCTTACAATGAGCAGTTCTTC; v_call: TRBV9; d_call: TRBD2; j_call: TRBJ2-1; clone_size: .
cdr3_aa: CASSIETGGRAEAFF; cdr3_nt: TGCGCCAGCAGCATCGAGACAGGGGGCCGGGCAGAAGCTTTCTTT; v_call: TRBV5-1; d_call: TRBD1; j_call: TRBJ1-1; clone_size: .
cdr3_aa: CASSHGPRTGASSENVGELFF; cdr3_nt: TGTGCCAGCAGTCACGGGCCCCGGACAGGAGCCTCTAGTGAGAATGTTGGGGAGCTGTTTTTT; v_call: TRBV27; d_call: TRBD1; j_call: TRBJ2-2; clone_size: .
cdr3_aa: CASRSGWSPLHF; cdr3_nt: TGTGCCAGCAGGTCAGGGTGGTCACCCCTCCACTTT; v_call: TRBV6-8; d_call: .; j_call: TRBJ1-6; clone_size: .
cdr3_aa: CASSSGLAGFEQFF; cdr3_nt: TGTGCCAGCAGTTCGGGACTAGCGGGATTTGAGCAGTTCTTC; v_call: TRBV6-5; d_call: TRBD2; j_call: TRBJ2-1; clone_size: .
cdr3_aa: CASSGRGLETEAFF; cdr3_nt: TGTGCCAGCAGCGGCAGGGGGCTGGAGACTGAAGCTTTCTTT; v_call: TRBV9; d_call: TRBD1; j_call: TRBJ1-1; clone_size: few
cdr3_aa: CASSVRDNYEQYF; cdr3_nt: TGTGCCAGCAGCGTCCGGGACAACTACGAGCAGTACTTC; v_call: TRBV7-2; d_call: .; j_call: TRBJ2-7; clone_size: .